One and the same sample provided the 6 T cell receptor beta chains below, sequenced in a study of somatic mutations in cytotoxic T cells in rheumatoid arthritis. TCRdb's table, derived via immunoSEQ multiplex PCR, lists solely in-frame clones and lacks some. The sample records fewer than 20,000 clones, about four fifths being singletons. The sample consisted of CD8+ T cells sorted from blood. Every receptor here comes from an adult with rheumatoid arthritis.

This clone was seen a few times. DNA of the CDR3: TGTGCCAGCAGTTTATGGGGGGCAGATAATCAGCCCCAGCATTTT. It specifies CASSLWGADNQPQHF. The chain carries TRBV27 and TRBJ1-5; TRBD1 might be the D (6 bases). Per germline, CDR1 MNHEY and CDR2 SMNVEV (reference sequence). CDR3 length: 15 amino acids. Trimming left V 1 base short and J 4 bases short, with 11 bases between.

V and J are TRBV6-1 and TRBJ2-3; 8 nucleotides match TRBD1. V gave up 0 bases and J gave up 4 bases; unmatched junction bases: 6. CDR1 is MNHNS, CDR2 SASEGT, per germline. The CDR3 spans 16 residues. The CDR3 nucleotides are TGTGCCAGCAGTGAAGCCTCCGGGACAGGTCCAGATACGCAGTATTTT. Translating it yields CASSEASGTGPDTQYF.

This sequence joins TRBV29-1 and TRBJ2-1; 7 bases are shared with TRBD1. Germline V gives CDR1 SQVTM, CDR2 ANQGSEA. The CDR3 covers 14 residues. For the CDR3, the DNA is TGCAGAGCGTCGGGGACAGATAACTACAATGAGCAGTTCTTC. The encoded protein is CRASGTDNYNEQFF.

CDR3 sequence reads: CASSILLADEQYF. For the CDR3, the DNA is TGTGCCAGTAGTATCTTACTAGCCGACGAGCAGTACTTC. V and J are TRBV19 and TRBJ2-7; D might be TRBD2 (6 bases). The CDR3 consists of 13 residues. The V gene's germline CDR1 is LNHDA and CDR2 SQIVND (reference sequence). V was shortened by 3 bases and J by 5 bases, with 11 bases between the two germline ends.

The V gene is TRBV9, the J gene TRBJ1-2, with 8 bases lining up with TRBD1. With V trimmed by 3 bases and J by 0 bases, 10 bases remained unmatched. CDR1 SGDLS and CDR2 YYNGEE come from the germline V gene. The CDR3 is 17 residues long. The CDR3 DNA sequence: TGTGCCAGCAGCGGAGAGGACAGGGCTTCCTCTAACTATGGCTACACCTTC. Its translation is CASSGEDRASSNYGYTF.

This rearrangement joins TRBV30 to TRBJ2-7; weak D call: TRBD1 (5 bases). V was shortened by 5 bases and J by 1 base, with 12 bases between the two germline ends. This CDR3 region has 13 residues. In germline, CDR1 is GTSNPN, CDR2 SVGIG (reference sequence). The CDR3 protein is CAWQGIGSYEQYF. In nucleotides, the CDR3 is TGTGCCTGGCAGGGCATAGGATCCTACGAGCAGTACTTC.